The 32 T cell receptor beta chains listed next were all sequenced from one sample in a study of identical twins. Using its own MiXCR run on the 5' RACE reads, TCRdb lists one record per CDR3 protein. The data show roughly 720,000 distinct CDR3 sequences, around a sixth seen once. This sample also belongs to another study, concerning T cells expressing NK-cell markers.

Sequenced input: PBMCs. All receptors derive from a woman between 18 and 30 years old in good health.

The rearrangement joins TRBV12-3 or TRBV12-4 to TRBJ2-1, with 10 bases aligning to TRBD1. The CDR3 has 16 amino acids. V lost 6 bases to trimming and J lost 10 bases; unmatched junction nucleotides: 15. The CDR3 is CASSPITGTGVWEQFF. The CDR3 nucleotides are TGTGCCAGCAGCCCAATCACCGGGACAGGGGTTTGGGAGCAGTTCTTC.

The chain recombines TRBV6-2 or TRBV6-3 with TRBJ2-1, with 10 bases lining up with TRBD2. The V gene end was trimmed by 4 bases and the J gene end by 6 bases; junction bases not matched to a gene: 15. The CDR3 extends over 18 amino acids. Germline values: CDR1 MNHEY, CDR2 SVGEGT. The CDR3 spells CASSSIERGGRSGNEQFF. CDR3 DNA: TGTGCCAGCAGTTCGATTGAGCGGGGGGGCCGCTCGGGCAATGAGCAGTTCTTC.

The rearrangement links TRBV11-2 to TRBJ2-2; D tentatively fits TRBD1 or TRBD2 (5 bases each). The V gene lost 4 bases and the J gene lost 6 bases, with 12 bases spanning the gap. The CDR3 has 14 amino acids. Germline V gene lookup returns CDR1 SGHAT and CDR2 FQNNGV. The CDR3 bases are TGTGCCAGCAGCTGGGACGCGCGGGCCGGGGAGCTGTTTTTT. This translates into CASSWDARAGELFF.

The genes are TRBV2 and TRBJ2-7; TRBD1 agrees at 7 bases. This CDR3 region has 12 residues. CDR1 SNHLY and CDR2 FYNNEI come from the germline V gene. V lost 8 bases and J lost 6; bases outside the gene matches: 7. The CDR3 sequence: CASGTNRGEQYF. The CDR3, as DNA: TGTGCCAGCGGTACGAACAGGGGCGAGCAGTACTTC.

The V call is TRBV30, the J call TRBJ2-6; D is uncertain. Germline values: CDR1 GTSNPN, CDR2 SVGIG (reference sequence). The CDR3 runs 13 residues. V lost 5 bases, J lost 2 bases, and 7 bases lay in between. The CDR3 protein is CAWYGPGANVLTF. CDR3 nucleotides: TGTGCCTGGTATGGCCCTGGGGCCAACGTCCTGACTTTC.

The chain is built from TRBV12-3 or TRBV12-4 and TRBJ2-3, with 9 bases identical to TRBD1. After removal of 6 bases from V and 5 bases from J, the junction contained 12 bases not matched to a gene. The CDR3 contains 16 residues. The CDR3 sequence: CASSKPRDRAVDTQYF. For the CDR3, the DNA is TGTGCCAGCAGCAAACCCCGGGACAGGGCCGTAGATACGCAGTATTTT.

This clonotype was seen a few times. The rearrangement links TRBV3-1 to TRBJ2-7, with a possible D match to TRBD1 (5 bases). The length of the CDR3 is 15 residues. The V end was cut by 0 bases, the J end by 5 bases, with 14 bases between. Per germline, CDR1 LGHDT and CDR2 YNNKEL (reference sequence). The CDR3 here is CASSQDRQGWNEQYF. CDR3 DNA sequence: TGTGCCAGCAGCCAAGATCGGCAGGGTTGGAACGAGCAGTACTTC.

This chain uses TRBV10-3 with TRBJ2-2, with a tentative D call TRBD2 (5 bases). Germline loops: CDR1 ENHRY, CDR2 SYGVKD. The CDR3 length is 14 residues. Deletions cut 8 bases from V and 5 bases from J, with 15 bases between. The CDR3 is CAIRGSMRTGELFF. The CDR3, as DNA: TGTGCCATCCGTGGGAGTATGCGAACCGGGGAGCTGTTTTTT.

This clonotype was counted a few times. This chain uses TRBV5-1 with TRBJ2-7; maybe TRBD2 (6 bases). This CDR3 region has 15 residues. Between the trimmed V and J ends, which lost 4 bases and 2 bases, there was a span of 16 bases. From germline, CDR1 is SGHRS and CDR2 YFSETQ. The CDR3 reads CASSGQGAGAYEQYF. The CDR3, as DNA: TGCGCCAGCAGCGGACAAGGAGCGGGCGCCTACGAGCAGTACTTC.

This clonotype was observed a few times. The chain joins TRBV19 to TRBJ2-3; a weak D match, TRBD2 (5 bases). Between the trimmed V and J ends, which lost 5 bases and 2 bases, there was a span of 11 bases. Germline CDR1 is LNHDA and CDR2 is SQIVND (reference sequence). The CDR3 has 14 amino acids. In nucleotides, the CDR3 is TGTGCCAGTAGTTCCCAGCGGTCCACAGATACGCAGTATTTT. It translates to CASSSQRSTDTQYF.

This clonotype has ten or more counts. The V call is TRBV6-5, the J call TRBJ1-2; D may be TRBD1 (5 bases). CDR3 size: 15 residues. V was pared by 0 bases and J by 4 bases, with 12 bases between. CDR1 is MNHEY, CDR2 SVGAGI, per germline. The CDR3 coding sequence is TGTGCCAGCAGTTACTCTTCCAGGGCAACCTATGGCTACACCTTC. Protein: CASSYSSRATYGYTF.

The sample holds many counts of this clonotype. This chain connects TRBV5-1 to TRBJ2-3; tentative D call: TRBD2 (6 bases). CDR1 and CDR2 from the germline V gene are SGHRS and YFSETQ. There are 16 residues in the CDR3. The V end was cut by 0 bases, the J end by 2 bases, with 13 bases between. CDR3 amino acids: CASSLALSGITDTQYF. The CDR3 coding sequence is TGCGCCAGCAGCTTGGCCCTTAGCGGTATCACAGATACGCAGTATTTT. Combining the CDR3 with reference TRBV5-1 and TRBJ2-3 gives the whole variable domain KAGVTQTPRYLIKTRGQQVTLSCSPISGHRSVSWYQQTPGQGLQFLFEYFSETQRNKGNFPGRFSGRQFSNSRSEMNVSTLELGDSALYLCASSLALSGITDTQYFGPGTRLTVL.

The chain employs TRBV29-1 and TRBJ1-1; D gene ambiguous. V was shortened by 4 bases and J by 1 base, with 7 bases between the two germline ends. The CDR3 length is 12 residues. Germline CDR1 is SQVTM and CDR2 is ANQGSEA. CDR3 amino acids: CSVGTTNTEAFF. The CDR3, as DNA: TGCAGCGTTGGCACAACGAACACTGAAGCTTTCTTT.

The rearrangement joins TRBV28 to TRBJ2-3; TRBD2 is a possible D gene (6 bases). Trimming cost V 7 bases and J 6 bases, with 14 bases left between them. The CDR3 totals 13 residues. The germline CDR1 and CDR2 sequences are MDHEN and SYDVKM. The CDR3 DNA is TGTGCCAGCAAGGAGGGTGCTAGGGATACGCAGTATTTT. Its protein is CASKEGARDTQYF.

This chain connects TRBV12-3 or TRBV12-4 to TRBJ2-1; maybe TRBD2 (5 bases). V was pared by 5 bases and J by 3 bases, with 11 bases between. The CDR3 consists of 14 residues. This CDR3 is CASSPTGNYNEQFF. CDR3 DNA sequence: TGTGCCAGCAGTCCGACCGGGAACTACAATGAGCAGTTCTTC.

This clonotype has ten or more counts. This chain connects TRBV12-3 or TRBV12-4 to TRBJ2-3; possibly TRBD1 for D (5 bases). The CDR3 sequence is 13 residues long. The ends were cut back, 8 bases at V and 2 bases at J, with 11 bases in the middle. The CDR3 DNA reads TGTGCCAGCTCACTCAGGGTCACAGATACGCAGTATTTT. Its translation is CASSLRVTDTQYF.

This clonotype was detected a few times. The CDR3 DNA reads TGTGCCAGCAGCCCCCGGGTAGCGGGAGGGAATGAGCAGTTCTTC. Translated: CASSPRVAGGNEQFF. The gene calls are TRBV11-2 and TRBJ2-1; 11 bases are shared with TRBD2. The CDR3 extends over 15 amino acids. The germline gives CDR1 SGHAT, CDR2 FQNNGV. With V trimmed by 5 bases and J by 7 bases, 7 bases remained unmatched. The full variable domain, with the rest looked up from reference TRBV11-2 and TRBJ2-1, is EAGVAQSPRYKIIEKRQSVAFWCNPISGHATLYWYQQILGQGPKLLIQFQNNGVVDDSQLPKDRFSAERLKGVDSTLKIQPAKLEDSAVYLCASSPRVAGGNEQFFGPGTRLTVL.

Only a few counts were recorded for this clonotype. The V and J genes are TRBV6-1 and TRBJ1-5; D remains unclear. CDR1 MNHNS and CDR2 SASEGT come from the germline V gene. The CDR3 has 16 amino acids. Trimming cost V 4 bases and J 0 bases, with 13 bases left between them. CDR3 protein: CASSVGSSYSNQPQHF. The CDR3 nucleotides are TGTGCCAGCAGTGTGGGTTCGTCTTATAGCAATCAGCCCCAGCATTTT.

With regard to this clonotype: One end of the junction varies from germline; a read error may be responsible. The V gene is TRBV6-1, the J gene TRBJ1-2; D is uncertain. From germline, CDR1 is MNHNS and CDR2 SASEGT. The CDR3 totals 13 residues. CDR3 DNA sequence: TGTTCCAGCAGTGAATCCTCTAACTATGGCTACACCTTC. It translates to CSSSESSNYGYTF.

This clonotype came up a few times. V and J are TRBV7-6 and TRBJ1-6; 12 bases line up with TRBD1. Losses at the gene ends were 0 bases for V and 11 bases for J; bases not matched to a gene: 2. The CDR3 runs to 15 residues. Germline CDR1 reads SGHVS; CDR2 reads FNYEAQ. The CDR3 region has the DNA TGTGCCAGCAGCTTAGCGGGACAGGGGGCTACACCCCTCCACTTT. Translated: CASSLAGQGATPLHF.

The table lists this clonotype with a few counts. The rearrangement links TRBV12-3 or TRBV12-4 to TRBJ1-1; D ambiguous. This CDR3 spans 12 amino acids. The V gene lost 4 bases and the J gene lost 7 bases, with 10 bases spanning the gap. The CDR3 nucleotides read TGTGCCAGCAGTTCTACGGAATTTGAAGCTTTCTTT. It encodes CASSSTEFEAFF.

A single count supports this clonotype. Relative to the germline gene, one junction end is altered; a read error may explain this. The chain employs TRBV15 and TRBJ2-7; D is unresolved. Germline CDR1 LNHNV, CDR2 YYDKDF (reference sequence). This CDR3 is 14 amino acids long. CDR3: CATSRGGNSYEQHF. CDR3 sequence (DNA): TGTGCCACCAGCAGAGGTGGGAACTCCTACGAGCAGCACTTC.

V and J are TRBV25-1 and TRBJ1-2; no clear D. The CDR3 covers 14 residues. Germline V CDR1 and CDR2: MGHDK, SYGVNS. V was shortened by 3 bases and J by 8 bases, with 16 bases between the two germline ends. The CDR3 loop reads CASSDSGRVEGYTF. The DNA for the CDR3 is TGTGCCAGCAGTGATTCGGGAAGGGTCGAGGGCTACACCTTC.

Only a few counts were recorded for this clonotype. V usage is TRBV5-1 and J usage is TRBJ2-6; D not resolved. The ends were cut back, 1 base at V and 1 base at J, with 6 bases in the middle. Per the germline V gene, CDR1 is SGHRS and CDR2 is YFSETQ. The CDR3 is 15 amino acids. The CDR3 nucleotides are TGCGCCAGCAGCTTGATGCCGTCTGGGGCCAACGTCCTGACTTTC. Amino acids: CASSLMPSGANVLTF.

This rearrangement joins TRBV20-1 to TRBJ1-1; 9 nucleotides agree with TRBD1. The CDR3 length is 16 residues. Germline CDR1 DFQATT, CDR2 SNEGSKA (reference sequence). With V trimmed by 5 bases and J by 7 bases, 17 bases remained unmatched. CDR3 sequence: CSALKPAGTGYVEAFF. The CDR3 region has the DNA TGCAGTGCTCTCAAACCCGCCGGGACAGGGTACGTTGAAGCTTTCTTT.

The CDR3 DNA is TGTGCCAGCAGTCGCGGCCGTCGCGGGGTCCAAGAGACCCAGTACTTC. Protein product: CASSRGRRGVQETQYF. The chain combines TRBV14 with TRBJ2-5, with D possibly matching TRBD2 (6 bases). The V gene lost 6 bases and the J gene lost 1 base, with 18 bases spanning the gap. Germline CDR1 SGHDN, CDR2 FVKESK. The CDR3 is made up of 16 amino acids. The entire variable domain, with the rest obtained from reference TRBV14 and TRBJ2-5, is as follows: EAGVTQFPSHSVIEKGQTVTLRCDPISGHDNLYWYRRVMGKEIKFLLHFVKESKQDESGMPNNRFLAERTGGTYSTLKVQPAELEDSGVYFCASSRGRRGVQETQYFGPGTRLLVL.

This chain joins TRBV10-3 and TRBJ2-2; TRBD2 matches at 11 bases. The V gene's germline CDR1 is ENHRY and CDR2 SYGVKD. J lost 4 bases, V lost 3 bases, and 7 bases had no gene match. The CDR3 covers 17 residues. CDR3 sequence: CAISDTTSGGGTGELFF. The CDR3 DNA is TGTGCCATCAGTGATACTACTAGCGGGGGCGGCACCGGGGAGCTGTTTTTT.

The chain has TRBV7-2 and TRBJ2-2, with TRBD1 matching 7 bases. The CDR3 spans 14 residues. Germline values: CDR1 SGHTA, CDR2 FQGNSA. J lost 5 bases, V lost 7 bases, and 7 bases had no gene match. CDR3 DNA sequence: TGTGCCAGCACCGTCGCCAGGGGGACCGGGGAGCTGTTTTTT. It codes for CASTVARGTGELFF.

The V and J genes are TRBV12-3 or TRBV12-4 and TRBJ2-3; D not certain. V gave up 6 bases and J gave up 4 bases, with 11 bases separating them. CDR3 length equals 13 residues. Here the CDR3 reads CASRLPQPDTQYF. In DNA form, the CDR3 reads TGTGCCAGCAGGCTACCTCAACCAGATACGCAGTATTTT.

The chain uses TRBV15 and TRBJ2-3; D gene unclear. Trimming stripped 1 base from V and 2 bases from J, with 16 bases between. Germline lookup yields CDR1 LNHNV and CDR2 YYDKDF (reference sequence). The CDR3 length is 17 residues. CDR3 sequence reads: CATSRGPGLDVTDTQYF. The CDR3 DNA is TGTGCCACCAGCAGAGGTCCAGGCTTGGACGTCACAGATACGCAGTATTTT.

This chain connects TRBV7-2 to TRBJ1-5; D possibly corresponds to TRBD1 (5 bases). Trimming removed 2 bases from V and 4 bases from J, with 12 bases in between. Germline loops: CDR1 SGHTA, CDR2 FQGNSA. The CDR3 extends over 15 amino acids. Written as DNA, the CDR3 is TGTGCCAGCAGCTTAACTAGTAGGACAAATCAGCCCCAGCATTTT. It is translated as CASSLTSRTNQPQHF.

The chain uses TRBV7-8 and TRBJ1-1; a weak D match, TRBD1 (5 bases). Germline loops: CDR1 SGHVS, CDR2 FQNEAQ. The CDR3 totals 15 residues. Trimming took 3 bases from V and 7 from J, leaving 18 bases between them. The chain's CDR3 is CASSFAAGTSGEAFF. Written as DNA, the CDR3 is TGTGCCAGCAGCTTCGCTGCCGGGACCTCGGGTGAAGCTTTCTTT.